The clone carrying this T cell receptor beta chain was seen once. Its antigen is as yet unknown. The data originate from a study of blood T cells in healthy people across ages. Overall study findings and caveats: The study found more naive CD4+ cells and higher diversity in long-lived than aged donors.

CDR1 is KGHSH, CDR2 LQKENI, per germline. This CDR3 is 14 amino acids long. The authors ran a second PCR of roughly 7 to 11 cycles using a sample-barcoded 5' primer and a J-beta primer mix. Via MiXCR, TCRdb re-called the 5' RACE reads, giving one row per CDR3 protein. This sample has roughly 2 million distinct CDR3 sequences, with around 48% found just once. The specimen was blood. The clonotype was recovered from a woman in her forties in good health. The chain employs TRBV18 and TRBJ2-4, with 7 bases identical to TRBD1. The J call is doubtful: the DNA matches TRBJ2-7 better. CDR3 coding DNA: TGTGCCAGCTCACCACAGGGGGCAGCCTACGAGCAGTACTTC. It yields the protein CASSPQGAAYEQYF.